This T cell receptor beta chain was profiled in a study of cytomegalovirus exposure and HLA in healthy donors. Study-wide findings and caveats: In most subjects, TCR beta sequences reportedly gave accurate predictions of HLA-A and HLA-B alleles. Earlier results showed most TCR beta V segments being productive about 90% or about 30% of the time. Investigators reported over 150 TCR beta chains as tied to cytomegalovirus. An assumption of roughly uniform sequencing depth across donors underlay the presence/absence analyses.

Germline CDR1 is SGHAT and CDR2 is FQDESV (reference sequence). With V trimmed by 0 bases and J by 2 bases, 5 bases remained unmatched. The length of the CDR3 is 16 residues. The PCR used 60 Vbeta and 13 Jbeta primers. TCRdb's table, derived via immunoSEQ multiplex PCR, lists solely in-frame clones and lacks some. Of about 190,000 clones in the sample, roughly 76% were seen once. This clone was picked up one time. The antigen is undetermined. V gene TRBV11-1 combines with J gene TRBJ2-7, with 9 nucleotides matching TRBD1. The material sequenced was PBMCs. The TCR comes from a woman in her twenties or thirties in good health and CMV-seropositive. The CDR3 region is CASSLAPGQGTYEQYF. The CDR3 DNA follows: TGTGCCAGCAGCTTAGCTCCCGGACAGGGGACCTACGAGCAGTACTTC.